These T cell receptor beta chains were read from a single sample in a study of identical twins. MiXCR, run by TCRdb on the 5' RACE reads, gives a single entry per CDR3 protein. Among 1.5 million to 2 million distinct CDR3 sequences listed, about 32% were seen once. The sample comprised cord blood. Source of these receptors: a newborn girl in good health. The CDR3 runs from the conserved cysteine through the conserved F or W. Fields, in order: clone size, J gene, V gene, D gene, CDR3 DNA, CDR3 protein. The D gene is left open where the match is weak. A row's size may be missing; if present it is once, few, many or a size class.

>few|TRBJ1-2|TRBV20-1|.
TGCAGGGGGGGACGAGCCAACTATGGCTACACCTTC
CRGGRANYGYTF
>.|TRBJ2-1|TRBV20-1|TRBD2
TGCAGTGCTTCCCCTAGCGGGAGAACCTACAATGAGCAGTTCTTC
CSASPSGRTYNEQFF
>few|TRBJ1-1|TRBV7-9|.
TGTGCCAGCAGTTTCAGTGTCCTCACTGAAGCTTTCTTT
CASSFSVLTEAFF
>few|TRBJ2-5|TRBV5-1|TRBD1
TGCGCCAGCAGCTTGGAGGGACAGTCGGGCCAAGAGACCCAGTACTTC
CASSLEGQSGQETQYF
>.|TRBJ2-2|TRBV12-3/TRBV12-4|TRBD2
TGTGCCAGCAGTTTCGCTAGCGGGGGGAACACCGGGGAGCTGTTTTTT
CASSFASGGNTGELFF
>.|TRBJ1-3|TRBV4-2|.
TGTGCCAGCAGCCAAGATTCGGACAGCTCTGGAAACACCATATATTTT
CASSQDSDSSGNTIYF
>many|TRBJ2-7|TRBV6-6|.
TGTGCCAGCAGAACGGTCTACGAGCAGTACTTC
CASRTVYEQYF
>.|TRBJ2-7|TRBV10-3|TRBD2
TGTGCCATCAGTGACGGGGGGGATAGCTACGAGCAGTACTTC
CAISDGGDSYEQYF
>.|TRBJ2-1|TRBV3-1|TRBD2
TGTGCCAGCAGCCAAGTTAGCGGGACATCCAATGAGCAGTTCTTC
CASSQVSGTSNEQFF
>few|TRBJ2-3|TRBV5-1|.
TGCGCCAGCAGCTTGGCTAATAGCGCAGATACGCAGTATTTT
CASSLANSADTQYF
>.|TRBJ2-7|TRBV27|TRBD2
TGTGCCAGCAGTCCCGTAGCGGGAGTATACAATGAGCAGTACTTC
CASSPVAGVYNEQYF
>.|TRBJ2-7|TRBV6-4|.
TGTGCCAGCATTCCTAGCGTGTCCTACAATGAGCAGTACTTC
CASIPSVSYNEQYF
>.|TRBJ2-7|TRBV5-1|.
TGCGCCAGCAGCTTGGTTACTGTCGGATCCTACGAGCAGTACTTC
CASSLVTVGSYEQYF
>once|TRBJ2-7|TRBV27|TRBD2
TGTGCCAGCAGTAAGAGGGGGACTAGCTCCTACAATGAGCAGTACTTC
CASSKRGTSSYNEQYF
>few|TRBJ2-3|TRBV3-1|.
TGTGCCAGCAGCCAAGTGGGGGTACAAACGCAGTATTTT
CASSQVGVQTQYF
>.|TRBJ2-7|TRBV28|TRBD2
TGTGCCAGCACCTTCGGGCGGGAGATGAGGTACGAGCAGTACTTC
CASTFGREMRYEQYF
>.|TRBJ2-1|TRBV6-2/TRBV6-3|TRBD2
TGTGCCAGCAGTCATGGACTAGCGGGAGTCAATGAGCAGTTCTTC
CASSHGLAGVNEQFF
>.|TRBJ2-7|TRBV20-1|.
TGCAGTGCTAGTCTTTCTAGCGCCCTAATCGAGCAGTACTTC
CSASLSSALIEQYF
>.|TRBJ2-4|TRBV5-1|.
TGCGCCAGCAGCTTAGAAGGCAGAACTCTAGCCAAAAACATTCAGTACTTC
CASSLEGRTLAKNIQYF
>.|TRBJ1-6|TRBV7-2|.
TGTGCCAGCAGCCTCCGGGACCAGAATTCACCCCTCCACTTT
CASSLRDQNSPLHF
>.|TRBJ1-1|TRBV6-1|.
TGTGCCAGCAGTGAAGCGGGGCTCATGAACACTGAAGCTTTCTTT
CASSEAGLMNTEAFF
>few|TRBJ2-6|TRBV5-1|.
TGCGCCAGCAGCTTGGAGCGACTGATCTCTGGGGCCAACGTCCTGACTTTC
CASSLERLISGANVLTF
>few|TRBJ2-3|TRBV7-9|TRBD2
TGTGCCAGCAGCTCGGCGGGAGGCACGCAGTATTTT
CASSSAGGTQYF
>.|TRBJ2-1|TRBV5-1|TRBD2
TGCGCCAGCAGCCGCGGGACTAGCGACAATGAGCAGTTCTTC
CASSRGTSDNEQFF
>few|TRBJ2-1|TRBV29-1|.
TGCAGCGAGGGGTCCTTATCCTACAATGAGCAGTTCTTC
CSEGSLSYNEQFF
>.|TRBJ2-4|TRBV20-1|.
TGCAGTCACAACGGGGGGCCCGCCAAAAACATTCAGTACTTC
CSHNGGPAKNIQYF
>few|TRBJ2-1|TRBV20-1|.
TGCAGTGCAGTCCGGGACTACAATGAGCAGTTCTTC
CSAVRDYNEQFF
>.|TRBJ2-1|TRBV20-1|.
TGCAGTGCTAGAGGGCTCTACTACAATGAGCAGTTCTTC
CSARGLYYNEQFF
>few|TRBJ2-1|TRBV10-2|TRBD2
TGCGCCAGCAGTGGGGGCCTAGCGGGGGGGCTTATACGCAATGAGCAGTTCTTC
CASSGGLAGGLIRNEQFF
>few|TRBJ2-1|TRBV12-5|.
TGTGCTAGTTCCCCTGGTCAGCTTGGGTACAATGAGCAGTTCTTC
CASSPGQLGYNEQFF
>.|TRBJ2-1|TRBV5-8|.
TGTGCCAGCCTCTTAGGGGGTGAGCAGTTCTTC
CASLLGGEQFF
>.|TRBJ1-2|TRBV21-1|.
TGTGCCAACAGGGACCCGGGACAGGGCATATATGGCTACACCTTC
CANRDPGQGIYGYTF
>few|TRBJ2-5|TRBV28|.
TGTGCCAGCACGGGCGCAACAGGGAAGGTCGGCGAGACCCAGTACTTC
CASTGATGKVGETQYF
>many|TRBJ2-7|TRBV20-1|.
TGCAGTGCTAGAGCTTCAGGGGTCGGGTACGAGCAGTACTTC
CSARASGVGYEQYF
>few|TRBJ2-6|TRBV10-3|TRBD2
TGTGCCATCGGGAAAGATAGCGGGAGGACGCAAGGGGCCAACGTCCTGACTTTC
CAIGKDSGRTQGANVLTF
>.|TRBJ1-1|TRBV18|.
TGTGCCAGCTCACGAACGCACCCTTTGGGGGCCAACACTGAAGCTTTCTTT
CASSRTHPLGANTEAFF
>.|TRBJ2-2|TRBV30|.
TGTGCCTGGAGAGCTGAGGATAGATACACCGGGGAGCTGTTTTTT
CAWRAEDRYTGELFF
>few|TRBJ1-2|TRBV7-9|.
TGTGCCAGCAGCTTTTTCCGGGACTATGGCTACACCTTC
CASSFFRDYGYTF
>.|TRBJ2-7|TRBV27|TRBD1
TGTGCCAGCAGCCGGGTGGGACAGGGCTATTACGAGCAGTACTTC
CASSRVGQGYYEQYF
>.|TRBJ1-5|TRBV19|.
TGTGCCAGTAGTTCTCAGGGGCGCAATCAGCCCCAGCATTTT
CASSSQGRNQPQHF
>few|TRBJ2-7|TRBV27|.
TGTGCCAGCAGTTCTTACCGGATGGGTTACGAGCAGTACTTC
CASSSYRMGYEQYF
>few|TRBJ2-2|TRBV29-1|.
TGCAGCGTTGATGGAGTGGGGGCGACCGGGGAGCTGTTTTTT
CSVDGVGATGELFF